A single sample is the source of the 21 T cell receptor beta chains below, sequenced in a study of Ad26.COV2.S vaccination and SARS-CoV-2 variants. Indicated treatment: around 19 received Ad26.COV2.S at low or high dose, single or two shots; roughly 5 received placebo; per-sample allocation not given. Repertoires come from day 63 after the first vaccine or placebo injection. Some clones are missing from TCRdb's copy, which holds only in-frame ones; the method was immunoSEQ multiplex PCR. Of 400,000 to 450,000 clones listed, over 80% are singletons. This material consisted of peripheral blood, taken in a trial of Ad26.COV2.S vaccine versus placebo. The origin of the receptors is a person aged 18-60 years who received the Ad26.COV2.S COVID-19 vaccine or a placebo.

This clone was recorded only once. CDR3 amino acids: CASGLVTGPYNSPLHF. The CDR3 DNA reads as TGTGCTAGTGGTTTGGTCACAGGACCCTATAATTCACCCCTCCACTTT. The V call is TRBV12-5, the J call TRBJ1-6; TRBD1 is a possible D gene (5 bases). The CDR3 consists of 16 residues. Trimming pared 0 bases from V and 2 bases from J, leaving 8 bases between. The germline CDR1 and CDR2 sequences are LGHNT and FRNRAP. Variable domain in full (rest from reference TRBV12-5 and TRBJ1-6): DARVTQTPRHKVTEMGQEVTMRCQPILGHNTVFWYRQTMMQGLELLAYFRNRAPLDDSGMPKDRFSAEMPDATLATLKIQPSEPRDSAVYFCASGLVTGPYNSPLHFGNGTRLTVT.

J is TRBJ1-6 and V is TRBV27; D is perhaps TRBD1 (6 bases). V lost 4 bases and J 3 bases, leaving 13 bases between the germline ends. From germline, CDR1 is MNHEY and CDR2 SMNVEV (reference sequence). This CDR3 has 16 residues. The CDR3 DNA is TGTGCCAGCAGTTCATCGACAGGATACTATAATTCACCCCTCCACTTT. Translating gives CASSSSTGYYNSPLHF.

The CDR3 loop reads CAWSATGPNQPQHF. CDR3 in DNA: TGTGCCTGGAGTGCAACAGGGCCCAATCAGCCCCAGCATTTT. V gene TRBV30 combines with J gene TRBJ1-5; the D gene is possibly TRBD1 (6 bases). The CDR3 spans 14 residues. The germline gives CDR1 GTSNPN, CDR2 SVGIG (reference sequence). Between the trimmed V and J ends, which lost 1 base and 3 bases, there was a span of 10 bases.

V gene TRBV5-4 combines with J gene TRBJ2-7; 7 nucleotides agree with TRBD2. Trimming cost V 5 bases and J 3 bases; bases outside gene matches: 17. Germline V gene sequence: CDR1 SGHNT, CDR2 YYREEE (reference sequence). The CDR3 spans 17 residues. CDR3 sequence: CASSPGTTLPTVYEQYF. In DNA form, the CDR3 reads TGTGCCAGCAGTCCCGGGACTACCCTCCCAACCGTCTACGAGCAGTACTTC.

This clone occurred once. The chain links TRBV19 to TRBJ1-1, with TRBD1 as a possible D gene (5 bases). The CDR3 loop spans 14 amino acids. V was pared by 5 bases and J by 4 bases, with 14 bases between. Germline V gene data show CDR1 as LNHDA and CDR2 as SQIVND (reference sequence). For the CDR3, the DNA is TGTGCCAGTAGTGATCCAGGGTGGGGCACTGAAGCTTTCTTT. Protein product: CASSDPGWGTEAFF.

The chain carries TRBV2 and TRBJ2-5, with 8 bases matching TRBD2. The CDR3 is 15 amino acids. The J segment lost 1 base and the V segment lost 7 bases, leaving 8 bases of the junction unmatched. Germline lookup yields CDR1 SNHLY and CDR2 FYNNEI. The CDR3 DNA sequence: TGTGCCAGCATGGGGAGTAGCGGGGTCCAAGAGACCCAGTACTTC. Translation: CASMGSSGVQETQYF.

CDR3 amino acids: CASLTPPSGGSTDTQYF. CDR3 DNA sequence: TGCGCCAGCCTCACCCCCCCGAGCGGGGGGTCCACAGATACGCAGTATTTT. The chain has TRBV10-1 and TRBJ2-3, with 9 nucleotides matching TRBD2. Germline trimming cut 8 bases from V and 2 bases from J; bases unmatched to any gene: 14. Germline V CDR1 and CDR2: WNHNN, SYGVQD (reference sequence). The CDR3 has 17 residues.

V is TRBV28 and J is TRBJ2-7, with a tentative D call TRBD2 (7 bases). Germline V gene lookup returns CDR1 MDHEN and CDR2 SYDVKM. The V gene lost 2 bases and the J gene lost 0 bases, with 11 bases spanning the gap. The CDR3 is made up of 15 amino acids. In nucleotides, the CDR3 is TGTGCCAGCAGTTTACGGGGGGCTCTCTCCTACGAGCAGTACTTC. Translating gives CASSLRGALSYEQYF.

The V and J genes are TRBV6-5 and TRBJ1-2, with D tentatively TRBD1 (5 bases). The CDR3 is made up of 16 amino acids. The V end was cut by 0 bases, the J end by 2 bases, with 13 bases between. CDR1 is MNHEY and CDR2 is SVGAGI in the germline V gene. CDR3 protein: CASSYSMVAGNYGYTF. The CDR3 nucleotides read TGTGCCAGCAGTTACTCGATGGTGGCAGGGAACTATGGCTACACCTTC.

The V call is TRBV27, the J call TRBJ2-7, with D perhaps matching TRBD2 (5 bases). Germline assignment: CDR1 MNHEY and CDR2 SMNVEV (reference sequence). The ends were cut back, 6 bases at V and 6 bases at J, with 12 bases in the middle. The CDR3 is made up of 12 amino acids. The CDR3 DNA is TGTGCCAGCAGCAGCACCCGGGGCGAGCAGTACTTC. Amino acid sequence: CASSSTRGEQYF.

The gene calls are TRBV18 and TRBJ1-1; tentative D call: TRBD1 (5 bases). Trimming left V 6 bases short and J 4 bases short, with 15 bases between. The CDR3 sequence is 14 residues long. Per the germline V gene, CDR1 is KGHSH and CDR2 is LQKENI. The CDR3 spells CASSVGGRVTEAFF. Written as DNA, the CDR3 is TGTGCCAGCTCCGTGGGGGGTAGGGTCACTGAAGCTTTCTTT.

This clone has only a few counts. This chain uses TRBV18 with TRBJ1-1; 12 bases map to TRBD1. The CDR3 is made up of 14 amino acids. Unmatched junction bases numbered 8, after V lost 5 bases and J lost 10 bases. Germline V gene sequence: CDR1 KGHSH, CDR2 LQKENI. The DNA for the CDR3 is TGTGCCAGCTCAGAAGGGACAGGGGGCCTGGGAGCTTTCTTT. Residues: CASSEGTGGLGAFF.

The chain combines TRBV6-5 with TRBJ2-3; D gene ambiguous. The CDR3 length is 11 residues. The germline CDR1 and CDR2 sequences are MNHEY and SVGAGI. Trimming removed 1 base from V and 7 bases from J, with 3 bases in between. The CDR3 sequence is CASSYLYTQYF. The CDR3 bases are TGTGCCAGCAGTTACTTGTATACGCAGTATTTT.

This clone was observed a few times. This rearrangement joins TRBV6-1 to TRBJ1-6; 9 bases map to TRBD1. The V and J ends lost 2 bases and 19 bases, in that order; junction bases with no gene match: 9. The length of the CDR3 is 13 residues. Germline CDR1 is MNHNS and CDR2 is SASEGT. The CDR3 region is CASSEIPTGGAHF. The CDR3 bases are TGTGCCAGCAGTGAAATACCCACAGGGGGCGCACACTTT.

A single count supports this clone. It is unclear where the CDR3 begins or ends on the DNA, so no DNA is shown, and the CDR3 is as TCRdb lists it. CDR3 residues: CASILDRQGRNEQFF. The gene calls are TRBV27 and TRBJ2-1; the DNA was not compared with TRBD1, the D call given in the table. The CDR3 totals 15 residues, both ends included. Germline V lookup: CDR1 MNHEY, CDR2 SMNVEV (reference sequence).

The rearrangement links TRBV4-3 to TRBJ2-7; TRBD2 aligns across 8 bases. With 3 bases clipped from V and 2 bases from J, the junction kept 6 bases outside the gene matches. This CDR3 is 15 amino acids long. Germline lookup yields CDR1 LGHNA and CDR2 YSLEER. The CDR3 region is CASSHAPGGAYEQYF. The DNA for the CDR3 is TGCGCCAGCAGCCATGCTCCCGGGGGGGCCTACGAGCAGTACTTC.

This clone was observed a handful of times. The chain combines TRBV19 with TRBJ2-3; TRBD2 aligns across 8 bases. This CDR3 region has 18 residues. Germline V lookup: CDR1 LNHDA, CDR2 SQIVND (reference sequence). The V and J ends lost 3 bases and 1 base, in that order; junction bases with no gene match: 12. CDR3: CASSMDAGGALGTDTQYF. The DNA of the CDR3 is TGTGCCAGTAGTATGGACGCCGGGGGGGCTCTCGGCACAGATACGCAGTATTTT.

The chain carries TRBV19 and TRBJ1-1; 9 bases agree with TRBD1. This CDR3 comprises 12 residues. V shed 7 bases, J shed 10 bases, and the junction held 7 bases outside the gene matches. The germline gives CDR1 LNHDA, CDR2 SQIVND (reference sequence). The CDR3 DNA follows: TGTGCCAGTACGGGACAGGGAAGAAGAGCTTTCTTT. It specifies CASTGQGRRAFF.

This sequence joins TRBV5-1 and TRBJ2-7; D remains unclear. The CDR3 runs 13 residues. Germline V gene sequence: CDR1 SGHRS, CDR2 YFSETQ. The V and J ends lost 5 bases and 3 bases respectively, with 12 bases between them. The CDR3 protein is CASRGQLFYEQYF. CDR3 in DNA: TGCGCCAGCAGAGGGCAACTTTTCTACGAGCAGTACTTC. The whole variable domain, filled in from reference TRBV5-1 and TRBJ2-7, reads KAGVTQTPRYLIKTRGQQVTLSCSPISGHRSVSWYQQTPGQGLQFLFEYFSETQRNKGNFPGRFSGRQFSNSRSEMNVSTLELGDSALYLCASRGQLFYEQYFGPGTRLTVT.

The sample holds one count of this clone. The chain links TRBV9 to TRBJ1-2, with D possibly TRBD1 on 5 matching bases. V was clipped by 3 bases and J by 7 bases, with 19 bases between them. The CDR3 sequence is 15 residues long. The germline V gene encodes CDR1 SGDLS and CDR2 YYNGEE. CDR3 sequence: CASSAMGSSGRGYTF. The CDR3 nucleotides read TGTGCCAGCAGCGCCATGGGTTCTTCGGGACGTGGCTACACCTTC.

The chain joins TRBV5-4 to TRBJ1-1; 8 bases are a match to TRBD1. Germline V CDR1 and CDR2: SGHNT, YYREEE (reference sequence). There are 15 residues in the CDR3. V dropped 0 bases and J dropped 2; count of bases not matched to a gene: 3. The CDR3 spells CASSLGDRGNTEAFF. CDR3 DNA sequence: TGTGCCAGCAGCTTGGGTGACAGGGGAAACACTGAAGCTTTCTTT.